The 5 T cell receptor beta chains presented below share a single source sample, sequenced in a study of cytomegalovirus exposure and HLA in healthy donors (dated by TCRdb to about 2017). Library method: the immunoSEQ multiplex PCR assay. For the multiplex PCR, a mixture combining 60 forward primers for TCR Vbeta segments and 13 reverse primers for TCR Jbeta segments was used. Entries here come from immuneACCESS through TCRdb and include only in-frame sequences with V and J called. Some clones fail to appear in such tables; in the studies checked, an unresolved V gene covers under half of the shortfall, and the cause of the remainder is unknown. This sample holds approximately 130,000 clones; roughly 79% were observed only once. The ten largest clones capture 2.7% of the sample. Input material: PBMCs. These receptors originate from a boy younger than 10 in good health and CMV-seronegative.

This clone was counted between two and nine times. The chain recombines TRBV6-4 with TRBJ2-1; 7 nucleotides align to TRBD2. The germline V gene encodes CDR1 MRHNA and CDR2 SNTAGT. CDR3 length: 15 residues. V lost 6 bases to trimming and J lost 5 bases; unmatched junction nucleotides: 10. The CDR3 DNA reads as TGTGCCAGCAGCCGTTCGGCGGGAGAGCACAATGAGCAGTTCTTC. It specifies CASSRSAGEHNEQFF.

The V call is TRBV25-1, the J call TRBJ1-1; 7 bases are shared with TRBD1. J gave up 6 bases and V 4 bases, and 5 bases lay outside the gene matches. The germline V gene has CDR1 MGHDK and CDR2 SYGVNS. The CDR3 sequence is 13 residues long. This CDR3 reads CASSVRDSAEAFF. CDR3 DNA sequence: TGTGCCAGCAGTGTTCGGGACAGCGCTGAAGCTTTCTTT.

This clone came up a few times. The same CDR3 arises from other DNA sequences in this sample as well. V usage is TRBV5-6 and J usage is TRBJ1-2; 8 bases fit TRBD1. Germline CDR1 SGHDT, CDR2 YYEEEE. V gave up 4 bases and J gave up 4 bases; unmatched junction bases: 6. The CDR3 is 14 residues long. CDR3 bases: TGTGCCAGCAGCACAGGGACAGGAGGCTATGGCTACACCTTC. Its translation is CASSTGTGGYGYTF. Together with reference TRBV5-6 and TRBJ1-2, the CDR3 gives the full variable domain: DAGVTQSPTHLIKTRGQQVTLRCSPKSGHDTVSWYQQALGQGPQFIFQYYEEEERQRGNFPDRFSGHQFPNYSSELNVNALLLGDSALYLCASSTGTGGYGYTFGSGTRLTVV.

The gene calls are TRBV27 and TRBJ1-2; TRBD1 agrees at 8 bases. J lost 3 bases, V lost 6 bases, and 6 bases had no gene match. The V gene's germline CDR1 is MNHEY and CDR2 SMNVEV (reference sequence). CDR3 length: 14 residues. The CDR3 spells CASSPKTGDYGYTF. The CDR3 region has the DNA TGTGCCAGCAGCCCGAAGACAGGGGACTATGGCTACACCTTC.

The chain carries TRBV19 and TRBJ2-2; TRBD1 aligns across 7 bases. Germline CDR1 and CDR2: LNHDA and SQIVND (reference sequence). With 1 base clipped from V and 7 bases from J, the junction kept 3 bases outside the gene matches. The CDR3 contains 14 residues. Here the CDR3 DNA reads TGTGCCAGTAGTATAGGACAGGGTAACGGGGAGCTGTTTTTT. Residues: CASSIGQGNGELFF. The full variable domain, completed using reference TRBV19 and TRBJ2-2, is DGGITQSPKYLFRKEGQNVTLSCEQNLNHDAMYWYRQDPGQGLRLIYYSQIVNDFQKGDIAEGYSVSREKKESFPLTVTSAQKNPTAFYLCASSIGQGNGELFFGEGSRLTVL.